This entry describes one T cell receptor beta chain. This CDR3 is 13 amino acids long. V was clipped by 7 bases and J by 3 bases, with 12 bases between them. Germline values: CDR1 SNHLY, CDR2 FYNNEI. The entry originates in a study of shared clonotypes between healthy human individuals. Measured with immunoSEQ multiplex PCR; TCRdb has only the in-frame clones, and not every one. Of over 950,000 clones listed, roughly 77% were seen once; the top ten hold 0.89%. All donors were healthy HIV-negative adults lacking recent acute infections or vaccinations. CD4+ cells yielded CD45RA+ naive and CD45RA-negative memory subsets.

The gene calls are TRBV2 and TRBJ1-1; D ambiguous. Source material: memory CD4+ T cells from PBMCs. As for subset: CD45RA-negative fraction. The sequence came from a young man in good health. Some clones in this sample may be carry-over from other donors' samples. In DNA form, the CDR3 reads TGTGCCAGCAACCGGGAATTGTACACTGAAGCTTTCTTT. Translating gives CASNRELYTEAFF. Variable domain in full (rest from reference TRBV2 and TRBJ1-1): EPEVTQTPSHQVTQMGQEVILRCVPISNHLYFYWYRQILGQKVEFLVSFYNNEISEKSEIFDDQFSVERPDGSNFTLKIRSTKLEDSAMYFCASNRELYTEAFFGQGTRLTVV.